The next 23 T cell receptor beta chains were all read from a single sample in a study of shared clonotypes between healthy human individuals (TCRdb year 2020). CD8 naive samples were CD45RO-negative cells positively selected for CCR7, giving a CD45RA+CCR7+ population that excluded TemRA cells. Libraries were constructed by the immunoSEQ multiplex PCR assay. Drawn from immuneACCESS, this table holds only the in-frame rearrangements with V and J called that TCRdb kept. Clones are partly lost; checked studies trace under half to an unresolved V gene and leave the rest unexplained. The sample data list some 2 million clones, and roughly 95% of these were observed just once. More than 0.95% of the sample goes to the ten largest clones. The material sequenced was naive CD8+ T cells sorted from blood. The sample's cell subset or site label is to be understood as: CD45RA+CCR7+. The receptor source for this set is a man aged 18 to 30 in good health.

V is TRBV10-3 and J is TRBJ2-7, with 9 bases lining up with TRBD2. The V gene end was trimmed by 10 bases and the J gene end by 4 bases; junction bases not matched to a gene: 8. Germline assignment: CDR1 ENHRY and CDR2 SYGVKD. The CDR3 spans 13 residues. As DNA, the CDR3 is TGTGCCAACCGAGCGGGAGGAACGTACGAGCAGTACTTC. Translated, it gives CANRAGGTYEQYF.

The DNA of the CDR3 is TGTGCCAGCAGCGCGACGAGGGTAATGGACTATGGCTACACCTTC. Protein sequence: CASSATRVMDYGYTF. The chain links TRBV9 to TRBJ1-2; D remains ambiguous. The germline V gene encodes CDR1 SGDLS and CDR2 YYNGEE. Trimming cost V 3 bases and J 3 bases, with 15 bases left between them. The CDR3 consists of 15 residues.

The chain links TRBV27 to TRBJ2-7, with 14 positions matching TRBD2. Germline V gives CDR1 MNHEY, CDR2 SMNVEV (reference sequence). This CDR3 contains 17 residues. V shed 3 bases, J shed 3 bases, and the junction held 7 bases outside the gene matches. The CDR3 coding sequence is TGTGCCAGCAGTTTGATAGGGACTAGCGGGAGCAGCTACGAGCAGTACTTC. This translates into CASSLIGTSGSSYEQYF.

This clone was seen just once. The chain joins TRBV6-6 to TRBJ2-2; D gene uncertain. The CDR3 extends over 13 amino acids. The germline CDR1 and CDR2 sequences are MNHNY and SVGAGI (reference sequence). V was clipped by 5 bases and J by 6 bases, with 10 bases between them. This chain's CDR3 is CASSGYSSGELFF. CDR3 coding DNA: TGTGCCAGCAGTGGGTATAGCTCCGGGGAGCTGTTTTTT.

This rearrangement joins TRBV11-1 to TRBJ2-1; D is perhaps TRBD2 (6 bases). Germline assignment: CDR1 SGHAT and CDR2 FQDESV (reference sequence). The CDR3 covers 16 residues. Trimming stripped 5 bases from V and 5 bases from J, with 19 bases between. CDR3 protein: CASSPYSLAFNNEQFF. CDR3 coding DNA: TGTGCCAGCAGCCCTTATTCCCTAGCGTTCAACAATGAGCAGTTCTTC.

This rearrangement joins TRBV6-1 to TRBJ2-7; 9 bases align to TRBD2. After removal of 4 bases from V and 5 bases from J, the junction contained 12 bases not matched to a gene. CDR1 MNHNS and CDR2 SASEGT come from the germline V gene. This CDR3 comprises 16 residues. In nucleotides, the CDR3 is TGTGCCAGCAGTGGTCCACTCGGACTAGCGATCCACGAGCAGTACTTC. Translating gives CASSGPLGLAIHEQYF.

This chain joins TRBV30 and TRBJ1-2; D unclear. This CDR3 is 15 amino acids long. CDR1 and CDR2 from the germline V gene are GTSNPN and SVGIG (reference sequence). Trimming pared 4 bases from V and 9 bases from J, leaving 24 bases between. CDR3 in DNA: TGTGCCTGGACAGAAGGTCAAGAGATGCAAAGAAGCTACACCTTC. As protein: CAWTEGQEMQRSYTF.

The V call is TRBV19, the J call TRBJ2-7, with D perhaps TRBD1 (6 bases). Germline assignment: CDR1 LNHDA and CDR2 SQIVND (reference sequence). The CDR3 totals 14 residues. The germline V and J ends were trimmed by 5 bases and 2 bases, with 13 bases remaining between them. The CDR3 region has the DNA TGTGCCAGTAGTGTACAGGGAGTACCCTACGAGCAGTACTTC. Translated: CASSVQGVPYEQYF.

This clone was found once. The J gene is TRBJ2-3, the V gene TRBV9; possibly TRBD2 for D (6 bases). In germline, CDR1 is SGDLS, CDR2 YYNGEE. The CDR3 length is 15 residues. V was trimmed by 0 bases and J by 1 base, leaving 9 bases between them. As DNA, the CDR3 is TGTGCCAGCAGCGTAGGCGGGGATGGCACAGATACGCAGTATTTT. Its protein product is CASSVGGDGTDTQYF.

The chain joins TRBV15 to TRBJ2-2, with D unclear. The CDR3 loop spans 16 amino acids. CDR1 LNHNV and CDR2 YYDKDF come from the germline V gene (reference sequence). Deletions cut 0 bases from V and 1 base from J, with 9 bases between. DNA of the CDR3: TGTGCCACCAGCAGAGATAAGGAAGGGAACACCGGGGAGCTGTTTTTT. It specifies CATSRDKEGNTGELFF.

The gene calls are TRBV4-1 and TRBJ2-5; the D gene is possibly TRBD2 (6 bases). The germline V gene encodes CDR1 MGHRA and CDR2 YSYEKL. Trimming removed 4 bases at V and 6 bases at J, with 18 bases between. The CDR3 covers 15 residues. CDR3 region: CASSPGLASHKTQYF. In nucleotides, the CDR3 is TGCGCCAGCAGCCCGGGACTGGCCTCCCATAAGACCCAGTACTTC.

Note on this clone: The same CDR3 arises from other DNA sequences in this sample as well. The chain links TRBV5-1 to TRBJ2-7; maybe TRBD2 (5 bases). V lost 2 bases to trimming and J lost 4 bases, with 10 bases between them. This CDR3 spans 13 amino acids. Germline lookup yields CDR1 SGHRS and CDR2 YFSETQ. CDR3 DNA sequence: TGCGCCAGCAGCTTTGGACTCACGTACGAGCAGTACTTC. Translating it yields CASSFGLTYEQYF.

The chain links TRBV7-9 to TRBJ2-7, with TRBD1 matching over 7 bases. This CDR3 region has 12 residues. Germline loops: CDR1 SEHNR, CDR2 FQNEAQ (reference sequence). Trimming cost V 5 bases and J 6 bases; bases outside gene matches: 4. The CDR3, as DNA: TGTGCCAGCAGCCATGGACAGGTCGAGCAGTACTTC. It translates to CASSHGQVEQYF.

The chain combines TRBV28 with TRBJ2-3; D might be TRBD1 or TRBD2, each matching 5 bases. Germline CDR1 MDHEN, CDR2 SYDVKM. The ends were cut back, 4 bases at V and 11 bases at J, with 22 bases in the middle. This CDR3 has 15 amino acids. CDR3 bases: TGTGCCAGCAGTTCCCGGGACGGTTACGCACTGGGGCAGTATTTT. This sequence encodes CASSSRDGYALGQYF.

This clone was seen only once. The genes are TRBV6-1 and TRBJ1-1; no definite D call. Deletions cut 1 base from V and 5 bases from J, with 14 bases between. Germline CDR1 is MNHNS and CDR2 is SASEGT. The CDR3 has 15 residues. The CDR3 is CASSEDVGQRTEAFF. CDR3 bases: TGTGCCAGCAGTGAAGACGTAGGGCAACGGACTGAAGCTTTCTTT.

This chain uses TRBV5-4 with TRBJ2-3; a weak D match, TRBD1 (6 bases). V dropped 5 bases and J dropped 6 bases, with 13 bases sitting between them. In germline, CDR1 is SGHNT, CDR2 YYREEE (reference sequence). The CDR3 extends over 13 amino acids. The CDR3 protein is CASRFRGADTQYF. CDR3 sequence (DNA): TGTGCCAGCAGATTCAGGGGAGCCGATACGCAGTATTTT.

V gene TRBV18 combines with J gene TRBJ2-7; TRBD1 is a possible D gene (9 bases). CDR1 and CDR2 (germline): KGHSH, LQKENI. V was cut by 6 bases and J by 2 bases, with 17 bases left in between. The CDR3 covers 15 residues. CDR3 sequence (DNA): TGTGCCAGCTCGTCGGACAGGGGACTAGCCTACGAGCAGTACTTC. Protein product: CASSSDRGLAYEQYF.

The chain recombines TRBV5-1 with TRBJ2-7; D gene unclear. Germline CDR1 SGHRS, CDR2 YFSETQ. The CDR3 sequence is 13 residues long. Trimming took off 3 bases at V and 6 bases at J, with 13 bases between the two ends. The CDR3 nucleotides are TGCGCCAGCAGCTCTTCTCCGGATGGCGAGCAGTACTTC. This sequence encodes CASSSSPDGEQYF.

The chain recombines TRBV30 with TRBJ2-6, with D perhaps matching TRBD1 or TRBD2 (5 bases each). Germline V lookup: CDR1 GTSNPN, CDR2 SVGIG (reference sequence). V lost 3 bases, J lost 0 bases, and 15 bases lay in between. The CDR3 runs to 17 residues. Written as DNA, the CDR3 is TGTGCCTGGAGCTCGGGGCAGCTAGGCTCTGGGGCCAACGTCCTGACTTTC. Amino acid sequence: CAWSSGQLGSGANVLTF.

This clone has just one count. This chain uses TRBV6-6 with TRBJ2-5, with TRBD2 as a possible D gene (5 bases). The CDR3 runs 15 residues. Between the trimmed V and J ends, which lost 7 bases and 5 bases, there was a span of 20 bases. The germline V gene has CDR1 MNHNY and CDR2 SVGAGI (reference sequence). CDR3 in amino acids: CASNPAGPRGETQYF. CDR3 in DNA: TGTGCCAGCAATCCTGCGGGCCCAAGAGGGGAGACCCAGTACTTC.

V usage is TRBV5-6 and J usage is TRBJ2-7, with TRBD2 matching 11 bases. This CDR3 spans 15 amino acids. CDR1 and CDR2 (germline): SGHDT, YYEEEE. J lost 1 base, V lost 3 bases, and 3 bases had no gene match. CDR3 in amino acids: CASSSLAGGSYEQYF. The CDR3 DNA sequence: TGTGCCAGCAGCTCCCTAGCGGGGGGTTCCTACGAGCAGTACTTC.

The sample holds one count of this clone. This chain connects TRBV9 to TRBJ2-2; 7 bases map to TRBD1. J gave up 6 bases and V 3 bases, and 5 bases lay outside the gene matches. The CDR3 consists of 14 residues. Germline V gene sequence: CDR1 SGDLS, CDR2 YYNGEE. CDR3 DNA sequence: TGTGCCAGCAGCGAAATAGGGACAGCCGGGGAGCTGTTTTTT. Amino acids: CASSEIGTAGELFF.

The rearrangement links TRBV2 to TRBJ1-5, with 10 bases identical to TRBD1. The CDR3 has 16 amino acids. Germline lookup yields CDR1 SNHLY and CDR2 FYNNEI. V gave up 7 bases and J gave up 4 bases; unmatched junction bases: 10. CDR3 DNA: TGTGCCAGCACTCCTGGGACAGGGGTTTTGAATCAGCCCCAGCATTTT. As protein: CASTPGTGVLNQPQHF. Filled out from reference TRBV2 and TRBJ1-5, the complete variable domain reads EPEVTQTPSHQVTQMGQEVILRCVPISNHLYFYWYRQILGQKVEFLVSFYNNEISEKSEIFDDQFSVERPDGSNFTLKIRSTKLEDSAMYFCASTPGTGVLNQPQHFGDGTRLSIL.